This T cell receptor beta chain is from a study of blood T cell repertoires in COVID-19. On the study more broadly: Both acute and convalescent COVID-19 samples were obtained from the United States, Italy and Spain.

Categorization into cohorts depended on clinical history that participants reported. This CDR3 comprises 14 residues. The V gene's germline CDR1 is SGHTA and CDR2 FQGTGA. Germline trimming cut 1 base from V and 7 bases from J; bases unmatched to any gene: 5. Sequencing used immunoSEQ multiplex PCR; TCRdb keeps in-frame clones, though not all of them. This sample has 220,000 or so clones, with about 79% found just once. The receptor was isolated from a woman aged 40 to 50 with acute COVID-19. The sample consisted of PBMCs or T cells enriched from blood (not recorded which). The chain combines TRBV7-3 with TRBJ2-5, with 8 bases matching TRBD2. The CDR3 region has the DNA TGTGCCAGCAGCTTAATCGCGGGGGGCGGGACCCAGTACTTC. Amino acid sequence: CASSLIAGGGTQYF.